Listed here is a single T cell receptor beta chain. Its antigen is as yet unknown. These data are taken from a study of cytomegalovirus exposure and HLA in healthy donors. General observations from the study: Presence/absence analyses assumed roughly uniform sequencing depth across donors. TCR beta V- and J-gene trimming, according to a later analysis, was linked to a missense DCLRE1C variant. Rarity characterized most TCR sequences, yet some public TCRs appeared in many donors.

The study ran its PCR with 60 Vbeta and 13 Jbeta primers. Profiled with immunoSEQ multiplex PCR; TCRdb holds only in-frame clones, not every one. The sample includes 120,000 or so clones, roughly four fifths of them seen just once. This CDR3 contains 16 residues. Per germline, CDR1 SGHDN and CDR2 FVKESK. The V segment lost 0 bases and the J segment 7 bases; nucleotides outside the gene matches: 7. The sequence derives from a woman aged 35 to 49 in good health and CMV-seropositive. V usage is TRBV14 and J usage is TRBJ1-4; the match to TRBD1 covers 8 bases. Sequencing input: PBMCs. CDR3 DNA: TGTGCCAGCAGCCAAGACAGGGGGCGGCTTGGTGAAAAACTGTTTTTT. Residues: CASSQDRGRLGEKLFF.